The clone carrying this T cell receptor beta chain was seen a few times. What it binds is not known. The sample is drawn from a study of post-analysis software for immune sequencing data. Notes on the study in general: Pronounced co-clustering by F measure was evident among identically batched samples. Roughly five TRBV segments, including TRBV5-6, TRBV5-1 and TRBV20-1, were more frequent in patients than controls.

V lost 4 bases, J lost 6 bases, and 20 bases lay in between. This CDR3 spans 15 amino acids. The germline V gene has CDR1 SGHDT and CDR2 YYEEEE. Researchers reported that TCR beta cDNA libraries carried unique molecular identifiers. MiXCR, run by TCRdb on the PCR reads, gives a single entry per CDR3 protein. The table records about 680,000 distinct CDR3 sequences, 55% to 60% of them present only once. The chain carries TRBV5-6 and TRBJ2-7, with a tentative D call TRBD1 (6 bases). This TCR was sampled from a girl aged 2 to 9 with multiple sclerosis. Sequencing was performed on blood. The CDR3 sequence is CASSPRTGLPGEQYF. The CDR3 DNA reads TGTGCCAGCAGCCCGCGTACAGGGTTACCCGGCGAGCAGTACTTC.